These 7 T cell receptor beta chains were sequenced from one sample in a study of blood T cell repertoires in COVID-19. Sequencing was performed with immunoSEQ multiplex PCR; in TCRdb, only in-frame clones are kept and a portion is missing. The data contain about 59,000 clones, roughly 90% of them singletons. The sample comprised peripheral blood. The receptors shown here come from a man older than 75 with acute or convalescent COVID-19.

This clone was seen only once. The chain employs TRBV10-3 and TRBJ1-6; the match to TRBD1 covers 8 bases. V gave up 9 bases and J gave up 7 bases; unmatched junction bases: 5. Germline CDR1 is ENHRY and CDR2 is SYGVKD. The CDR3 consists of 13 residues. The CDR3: CAIRQGTNSPLHF. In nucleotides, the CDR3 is TGTGCCATTCGACAGGGGACCAATTCACCCCTCCACTTT.

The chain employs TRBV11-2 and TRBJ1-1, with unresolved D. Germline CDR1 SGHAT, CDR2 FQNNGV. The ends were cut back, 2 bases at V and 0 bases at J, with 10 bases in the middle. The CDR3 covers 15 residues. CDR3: CASSLYQDLNTEAFF. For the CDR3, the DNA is TGTGCCAGCAGCTTATATCAGGATTTGAACACTGAAGCTTTCTTT. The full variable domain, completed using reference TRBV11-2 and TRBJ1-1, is EAGVAQSPRYKIIEKRQSVAFWCNPISGHATLYWYQQILGQGPKLLIQFQNNGVVDDSQLPKDRFSAERLKGVDSTLKIQPAKLEDSAVYLCASSLYQDLNTEAFFGQGTRLTVV.

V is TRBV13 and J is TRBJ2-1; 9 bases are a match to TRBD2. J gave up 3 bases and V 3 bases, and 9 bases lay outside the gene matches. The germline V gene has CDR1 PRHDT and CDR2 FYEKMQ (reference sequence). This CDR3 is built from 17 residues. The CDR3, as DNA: TGTGCCAGCAGCTTCGTCGCAGCGGGGGGTGGCTACAATGAGCAGTTCTTC. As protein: CASSFVAAGGGYNEQFF.

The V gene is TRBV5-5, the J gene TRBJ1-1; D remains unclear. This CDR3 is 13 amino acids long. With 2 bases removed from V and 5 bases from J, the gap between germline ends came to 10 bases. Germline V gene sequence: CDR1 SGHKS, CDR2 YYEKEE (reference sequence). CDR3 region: CASSFSDGTEAFF. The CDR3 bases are TGTGCCAGCAGCTTTTCTGACGGGACTGAAGCTTTCTTT.

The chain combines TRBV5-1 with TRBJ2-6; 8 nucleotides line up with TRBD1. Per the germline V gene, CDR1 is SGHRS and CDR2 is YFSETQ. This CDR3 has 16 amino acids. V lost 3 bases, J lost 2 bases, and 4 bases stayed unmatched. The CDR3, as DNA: TGCGCCAGCAGCTATCCGACAGGGGCTGGGGCCAACGTCCTGACTTTC. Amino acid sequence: CASSYPTGAGANVLTF.

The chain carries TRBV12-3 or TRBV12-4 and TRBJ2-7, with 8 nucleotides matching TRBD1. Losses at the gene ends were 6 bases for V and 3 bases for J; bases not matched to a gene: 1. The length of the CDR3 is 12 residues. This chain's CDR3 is CASSGQGYEQYF. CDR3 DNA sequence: TGTGCCAGCAGCGGACAGGGCTACGAGCAGTACTTC.

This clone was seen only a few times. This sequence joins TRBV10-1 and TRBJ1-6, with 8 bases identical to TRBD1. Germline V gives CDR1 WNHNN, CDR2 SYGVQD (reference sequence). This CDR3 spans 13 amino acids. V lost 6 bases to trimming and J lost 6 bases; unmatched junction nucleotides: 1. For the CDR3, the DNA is TGCGCCAGCAGGGGACAGGTTAATTCACCCCTCCACTTT. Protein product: CASRGQVNSPLHF.